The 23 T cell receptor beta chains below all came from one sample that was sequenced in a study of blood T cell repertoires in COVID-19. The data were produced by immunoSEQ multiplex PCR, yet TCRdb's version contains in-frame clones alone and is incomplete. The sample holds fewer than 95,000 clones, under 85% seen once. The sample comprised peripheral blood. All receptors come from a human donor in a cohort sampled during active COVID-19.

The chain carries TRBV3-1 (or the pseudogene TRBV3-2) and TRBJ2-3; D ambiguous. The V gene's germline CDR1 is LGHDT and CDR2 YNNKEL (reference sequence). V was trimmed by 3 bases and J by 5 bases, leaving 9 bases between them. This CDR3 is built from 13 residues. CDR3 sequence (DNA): TGTGCCAGCAGCCACGGCGGTCTAGATACGCAGTATTTT. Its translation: CASSHGGLDTQYF.

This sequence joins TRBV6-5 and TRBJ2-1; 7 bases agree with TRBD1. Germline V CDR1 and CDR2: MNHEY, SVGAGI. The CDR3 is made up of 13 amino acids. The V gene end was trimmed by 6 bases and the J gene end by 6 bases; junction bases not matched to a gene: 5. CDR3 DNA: TGTGCCAGCAGACCGACAGGGATCAATGAGCAGTTCTTC. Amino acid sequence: CASRPTGINEQFF.

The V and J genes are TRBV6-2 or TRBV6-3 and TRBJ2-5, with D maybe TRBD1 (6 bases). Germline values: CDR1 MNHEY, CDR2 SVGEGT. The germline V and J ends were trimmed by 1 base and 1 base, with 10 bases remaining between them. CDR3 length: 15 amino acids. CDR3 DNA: TGTGCCAGCAGTTACTGGACAGAGCCCCAAGAGACCCAGTACTTC. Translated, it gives CASSYWTEPQETQYF.

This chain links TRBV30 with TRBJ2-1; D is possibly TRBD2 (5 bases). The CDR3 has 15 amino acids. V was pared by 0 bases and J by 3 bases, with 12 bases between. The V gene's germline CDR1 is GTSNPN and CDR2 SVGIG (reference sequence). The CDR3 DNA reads TGTGCCTGGAGTGTGAGGGTTCCATTCTACAATGAGCAGTTCTTC. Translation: CAWSVRVPFYNEQFF.

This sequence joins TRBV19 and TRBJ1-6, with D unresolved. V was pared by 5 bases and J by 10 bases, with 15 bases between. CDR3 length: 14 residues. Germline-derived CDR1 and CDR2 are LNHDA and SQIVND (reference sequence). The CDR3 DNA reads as TGTGCCAGTAGTTTGGGCACAATCAGCTCACCCCTCCACTTT. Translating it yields CASSLGTISSPLHF.

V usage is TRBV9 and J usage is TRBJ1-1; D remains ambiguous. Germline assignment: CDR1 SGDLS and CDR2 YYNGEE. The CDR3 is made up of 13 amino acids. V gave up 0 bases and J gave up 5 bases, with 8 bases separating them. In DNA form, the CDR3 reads TGTGCCAGCAGCGTAGGTCGCGGGACTGAAGCTTTCTTT. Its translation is CASSVGRGTEAFF.

CDR3 coding DNA: TGTGCCAGCAGCTTATTGGTGGCGGGAGAGGAAAAACTGTTTTTT. Its protein is CASSLLVAGEEKLFF. The chain links TRBV7-9 to TRBJ1-4; the D is unclear. Trimming shortened V by 2 bases and J by 8 bases, and 15 bases separated the two germline ends. This CDR3 contains 15 residues. Per germline, CDR1 SEHNR and CDR2 FQNEAQ (reference sequence).

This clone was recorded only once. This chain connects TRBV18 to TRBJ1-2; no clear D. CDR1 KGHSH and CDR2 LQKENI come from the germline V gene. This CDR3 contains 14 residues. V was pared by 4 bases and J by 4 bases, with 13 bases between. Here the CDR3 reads CASSQRGEPYGYTF. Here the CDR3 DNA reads TGTGCCAGCTCACAGCGCGGGGAACCCTATGGCTACACCTTC.

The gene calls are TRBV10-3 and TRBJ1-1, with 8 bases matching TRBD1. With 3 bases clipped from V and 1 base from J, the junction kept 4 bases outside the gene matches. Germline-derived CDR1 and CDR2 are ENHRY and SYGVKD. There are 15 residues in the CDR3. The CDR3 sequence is CAISDSGTGNTEAFF. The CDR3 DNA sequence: TGTGCCATCAGTGACTCCGGGACAGGGAACACTGAAGCTTTCTTT.

Written as DNA, the CDR3 is TGTGCCAGCAGCTCGCACGGGACAGCTGAAAAACTGTTTTTT. Protein sequence: CASSSHGTAEKLFF. This chain joins TRBV7-6 and TRBJ1-4; the match to TRBD1 covers 7 bases. V lost 4 bases, J lost 7 bases, and 6 bases stayed unmatched. CDR3 length: 14 amino acids. The germline V gene encodes CDR1 SGHVS and CDR2 FNYEAQ.

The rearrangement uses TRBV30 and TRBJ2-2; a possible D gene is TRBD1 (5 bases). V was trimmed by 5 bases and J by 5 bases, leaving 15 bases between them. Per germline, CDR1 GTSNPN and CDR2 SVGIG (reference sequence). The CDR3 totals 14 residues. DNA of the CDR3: TGTGCCTGGGACGAAGGGGTCACGACCGGGGAGCTGTTTTTT. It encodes CAWDEGVTTGELFF. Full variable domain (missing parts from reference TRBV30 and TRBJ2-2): SQTIHQWPATLVQPVGSPLSLECTVEGTSNPNLYWYRQAAGRGLQLLFYSVGIGQISSEVPQNLSASRPQDRQFILSSKKLLLSDSGFYLCAWDEGVTTGELFFGEGSRLTVL.

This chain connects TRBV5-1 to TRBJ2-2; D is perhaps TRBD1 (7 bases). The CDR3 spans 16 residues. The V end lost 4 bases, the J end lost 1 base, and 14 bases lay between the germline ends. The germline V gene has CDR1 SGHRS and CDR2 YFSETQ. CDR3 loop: CASSTQGGQNTGELFF. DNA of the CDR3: TGCGCCAGCAGCACCCAGGGGGGACAGAACACCGGGGAGCTGTTTTTT.

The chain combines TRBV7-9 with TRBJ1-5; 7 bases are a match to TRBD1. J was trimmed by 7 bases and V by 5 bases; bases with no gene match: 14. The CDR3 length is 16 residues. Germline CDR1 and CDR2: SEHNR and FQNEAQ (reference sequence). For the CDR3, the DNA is TGTGCCAGCAGCCTAACCGGTCGACAGGGCCTCCAGCCCCAGCATTTT. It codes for CASSLTGRQGLQPQHF.

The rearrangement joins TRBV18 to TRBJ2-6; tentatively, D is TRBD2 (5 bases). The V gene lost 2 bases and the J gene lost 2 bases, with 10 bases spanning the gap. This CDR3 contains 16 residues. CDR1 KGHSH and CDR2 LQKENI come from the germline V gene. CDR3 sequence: CASSPLRAAGANVLTF. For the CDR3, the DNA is TGTGCCAGCTCACCATTGCGGGCAGCTGGGGCCAACGTCCTGACTTTC. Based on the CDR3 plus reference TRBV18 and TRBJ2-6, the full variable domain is NAGVMQNPRHLVRRRGQEARLRCSPMKGHSHVYWYRQLPEEGLKFMVYLQKENIIDESGMPKERFSAEFPKEGPSILRIQQVVRGDSAAYFCASSPLRAAGANVLTFGAGSRLTVL.

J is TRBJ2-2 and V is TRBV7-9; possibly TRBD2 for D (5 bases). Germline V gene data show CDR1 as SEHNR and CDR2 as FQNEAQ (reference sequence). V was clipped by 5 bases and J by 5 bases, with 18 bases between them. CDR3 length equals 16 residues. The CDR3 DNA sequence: TGTGCCAGCAGCCAGGCACCAGGAGGTTATACCGGGGAGCTGTTTTTT. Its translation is CASSQAPGGYTGELFF.

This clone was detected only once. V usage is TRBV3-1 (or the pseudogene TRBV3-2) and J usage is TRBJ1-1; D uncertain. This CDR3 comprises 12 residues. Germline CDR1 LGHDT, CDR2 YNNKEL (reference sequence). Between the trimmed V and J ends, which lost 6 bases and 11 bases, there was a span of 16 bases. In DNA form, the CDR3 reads TGTGCCAGCAGTGCGTCCGGGGTGATCGCTTTCTTT. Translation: CASSASGVIAFF.

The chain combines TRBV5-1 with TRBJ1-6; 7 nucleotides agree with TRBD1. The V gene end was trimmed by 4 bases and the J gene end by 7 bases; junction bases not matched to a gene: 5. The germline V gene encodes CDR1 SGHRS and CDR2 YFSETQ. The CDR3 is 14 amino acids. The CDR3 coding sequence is TGCGCCAGCAGCCCAGGGACAGCCAATTCACCCCTCCACTTT. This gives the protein CASSPGTANSPLHF. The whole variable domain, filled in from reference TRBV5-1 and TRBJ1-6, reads KAGVTQTPRYLIKTRGQQVTLSCSPISGHRSVSWYQQTPGQGLQFLFEYFSETQRNKGNFPGRFSGRQFSNSRSEMNVSTLELGDSALYLCASSPGTANSPLHFGNGTRLTVT.

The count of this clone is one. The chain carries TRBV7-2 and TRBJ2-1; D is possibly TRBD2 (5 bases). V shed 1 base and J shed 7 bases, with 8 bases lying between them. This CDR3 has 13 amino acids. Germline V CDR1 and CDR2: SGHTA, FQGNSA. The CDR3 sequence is CASSLEIANEQFF. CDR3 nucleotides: TGTGCCAGCAGCTTAGAGATAGCGAATGAGCAGTTCTTC. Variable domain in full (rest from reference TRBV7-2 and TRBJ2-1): GAGVSQSPSNKVTEKGKDVELRCDPISGHTALYWYRQSLGQGLEFLIYFQGNSAPDKSGLPSDRFSAERTGGSVSTLTIQRTQQEDSAVYLCASSLEIANEQFFGPGTRLTVL.

For the CDR3, the DNA is TGTGCCTGGAGTGTTCGGCAGGGGGCAAACACTGAAGCTTTCTTT. It is translated as CAWSVRQGANTEAFF. This chain uses TRBV30 with TRBJ1-1, with 8 nucleotides matching TRBD1. This CDR3 is built from 15 residues. Germline V gene lookup returns CDR1 GTSNPN and CDR2 SVGIG (reference sequence). Trimming at V came to 0 bases and at J to 2 bases, leaving 5 bases not matched to a gene.

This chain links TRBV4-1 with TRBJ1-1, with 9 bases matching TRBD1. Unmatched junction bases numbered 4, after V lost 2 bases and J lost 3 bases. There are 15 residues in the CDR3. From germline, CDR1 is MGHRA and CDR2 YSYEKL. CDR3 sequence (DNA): TGCGCCAGCAGCCAAACAGGGGGCTCGTACACTGAAGCTTTCTTT. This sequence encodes CASSQTGGSYTEAFF.

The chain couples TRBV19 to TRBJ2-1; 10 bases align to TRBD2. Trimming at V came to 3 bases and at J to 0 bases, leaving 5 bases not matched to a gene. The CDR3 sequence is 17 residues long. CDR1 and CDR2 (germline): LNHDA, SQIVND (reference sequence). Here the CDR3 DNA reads TGTGCCAGTAGTATTAAAAGCGGGGGGGTCTCCTACAATGAGCAGTTCTTC. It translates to CASSIKSGGVSYNEQFF.

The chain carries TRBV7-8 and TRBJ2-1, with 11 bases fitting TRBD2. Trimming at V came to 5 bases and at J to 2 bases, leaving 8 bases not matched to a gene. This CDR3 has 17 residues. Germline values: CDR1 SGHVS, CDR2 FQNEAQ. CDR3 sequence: CASSRHIAGGAYNEQFF. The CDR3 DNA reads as TGTGCCAGCAGCCGACACATAGCGGGGGGGGCCTACAATGAGCAGTTCTTC.

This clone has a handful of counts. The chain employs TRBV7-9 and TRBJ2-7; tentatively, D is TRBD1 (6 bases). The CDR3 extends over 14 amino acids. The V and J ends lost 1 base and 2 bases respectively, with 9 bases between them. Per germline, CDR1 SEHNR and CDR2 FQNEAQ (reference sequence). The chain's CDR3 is CASSLGQEPYEQYF. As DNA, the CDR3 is TGTGCCAGCAGCTTAGGACAGGAACCCTACGAGCAGTACTTC.